This TCR beta chain was captured by sequencing in a study of OX40 agonist ivuxolimab in advanced cancers. The V and J ends lost 6 bases and 0 bases respectively, with 11 bases between them. The CDR3 is 14 amino acids. The V gene's germline CDR1 is SNHLY and CDR2 FYNNEI. The data were produced by immunoSEQ multiplex PCR, yet TCRdb's version contains in-frame clones alone and is incomplete. Among over 60,000 clones listed, over 75% were seen once. The chain carries TRBV2 and TRBJ1-1; D uncertain. The material sequenced was CD4+ or CD8+ T cells sorted from blood, taken in a trial of the OX40 agonist ivuxolimab. The sequence came from an adult with an advanced solid tumor such as melanoma, head and neck, liver or kidney cancer. CDR3 region: CASRRERMNTEAFF. In DNA, the CDR3 is TGTGCCAGCAGGCGGGAGCGGATGAACACTGAAGCTTTCTTT.